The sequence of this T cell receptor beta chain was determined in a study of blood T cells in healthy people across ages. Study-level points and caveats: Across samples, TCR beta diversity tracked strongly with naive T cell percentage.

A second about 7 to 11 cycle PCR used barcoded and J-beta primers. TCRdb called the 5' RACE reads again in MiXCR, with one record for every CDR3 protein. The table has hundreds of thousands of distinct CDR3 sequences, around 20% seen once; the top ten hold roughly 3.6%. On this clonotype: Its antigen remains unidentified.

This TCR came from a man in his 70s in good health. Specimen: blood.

The CDR3 here is CSARVSGSWVEQYF. CDR3 in DNA: TGCAGTGCTAGAGTCAGCGGGAGTTGGGTCGAGCAGTACTTC. The gene calls are TRBV20-1 and TRBJ2-7; 8 bases are shared with TRBD2. The CDR3 consists of 14 residues. The germline CDR1 and CDR2 sequences are DFQATT and SNEGSKA (reference sequence). The V gene end was trimmed by 1 base and the J gene end by 6 bases; junction bases not matched to a gene: 8.